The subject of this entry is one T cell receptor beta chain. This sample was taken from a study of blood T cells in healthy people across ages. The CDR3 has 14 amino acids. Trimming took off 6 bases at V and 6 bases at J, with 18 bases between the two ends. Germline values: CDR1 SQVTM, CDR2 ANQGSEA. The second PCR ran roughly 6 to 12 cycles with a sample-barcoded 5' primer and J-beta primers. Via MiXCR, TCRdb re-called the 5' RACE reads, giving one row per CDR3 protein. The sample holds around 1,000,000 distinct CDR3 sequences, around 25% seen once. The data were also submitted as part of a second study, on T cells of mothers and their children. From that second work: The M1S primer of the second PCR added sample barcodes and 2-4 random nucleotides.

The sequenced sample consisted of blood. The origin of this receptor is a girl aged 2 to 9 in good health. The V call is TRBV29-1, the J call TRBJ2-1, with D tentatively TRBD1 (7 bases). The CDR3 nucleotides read TGCAGCGTAAGAGGGCGGGACAGCCTCAATGAGCAGTTCTTC. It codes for CSVRGRDSLNEQFF.